Below are 24 T cell receptor beta chains sequenced from a single sample in a study of CD8+CD57+ T cells in acquired aplastic anemia. Investigators profiled TCR beta VDJ and CDR3 from genomic DNA template. MiXCR was run by TCRdb on the reads, yielding one entry per CDR3 protein. The sample has about 190,000 distinct CDR3 sequences; under 55% are singletons. Only patients with CD8+CD57+ cell expansion on flow cytometry were chosen for sequencing. The material sequenced was sorted CD4+, CD8+, or CD8+CD57+ T cells (not recorded which) from PBMCs. The origin of the receptors is a human donor with aplastic anemia.

A remark on this clonotype: A much larger clone sits a single nucleotide away, making a read error possible. The V gene is TRBV5-4, the J gene TRBJ2-1; TRBD1 matches 8 bases. Looked up from germline, CDR1 is SGHNT and CDR2 is YYREEE (reference sequence). Germline trimming cut 3 bases from V and 7 bases from J; bases unmatched to any gene: 9. This CDR3 is 15 amino acids long. CDR3 protein: CASSSSPGGINEQFF. The CDR3 DNA reads TGTGCCAGCAGCTCTTCGCCAGGGGGCATAAATGAGCAGTTCTTC.

Ten or more counts support this clonotype. The chain uses TRBV7-8 and TRBJ1-1, with D possibly matching TRBD1 (5 bases). CDR1 and CDR2 from the germline V gene are SGHVS and FQNEAQ. V shed 2 bases and J shed 2 bases, with 15 bases lying between them. The CDR3 extends over 16 amino acids. The CDR3 sequence: CASSLRSSRANTEAFF. The CDR3 bases are TGTGCCAGCAGCTTAAGATCCTCCAGGGCTAACACTGAAGCTTTCTTT.

In this sample, this clonotype turned up a few times. The gene calls are TRBV7-9 and TRBJ1-1; D call uncertain. Trimming took 5 bases from V and 8 from J, leaving 12 bases between them. The CDR3 is 12 residues long. Per germline, CDR1 SEHNR and CDR2 FQNEAQ (reference sequence). The CDR3 DNA follows: TGTGCCAGCAGCCCGTTCTCTGCCGAAGCTTTCTTT. Translation: CASSPFSAEAFF.

This chain uses TRBV12-5 with TRBJ2-3, with 12 bases that match TRBD2. Germline CDR1 is LGHNT and CDR2 is FRNRAP. The CDR3 runs 18 residues. V lost 0 bases and J lost 1; bases outside the gene matches: 5. The CDR3 here is CASGLVLTSGSGTDTQYF. DNA for the CDR3: TGTGCTAGTGGTTTGGTACTGACTAGCGGGAGCGGCACAGATACGCAGTATTTT.

This chain uses TRBV25-1 with TRBJ2-5; 12 nucleotides align to TRBD1. The CDR3 has 18 residues. With 4 bases clipped from V and 6 bases from J, the junction kept 15 bases outside the gene matches. Germline V lookup: CDR1 MGHDK, CDR2 SYGVNS. Here the CDR3 DNA reads TGTGCCAGCAGTGTCAAGCTCGTCGGGACAGGGGGCAGGAAGACCCAGTACTTC. It encodes CASSVKLVGTGGRKTQYF.

This clonotype showed up just a few times. The CDR3 bases are TGTGCCACCAGCAAAGGGCCCCCCGGGCAGCCCCAGCATTTT. Protein product: CATSKGPPGQPQHF. The chain has TRBV15 and TRBJ1-5; D uncertain. Germline V gives CDR1 LNHNV, CDR2 YYDKDF (reference sequence). Trimming shortened V by 4 bases and J by 7 bases, and 14 bases separated the two germline ends. The CDR3 contains 14 residues. Full variable domain (rest looked up from reference TRBV15 and TRBJ1-5): DAMVIQNPRYQVTQFGKPVTLSCSQTLNHNVMYWYQQKSSQAPKLLFHYYDKDFNNEADTPDNFQSRRPNTSFCFLDIRSPGLGDTAMYLCATSKGPPGQPQHFGDGTRLSIL.

The chain's CDR3 is CASSWRGVILEAFF. CDR3 coding DNA: TGTGCCAGCAGCTGGCGGGGGGTCATACTTGAAGCTTTCTTT. This chain links TRBV11-2 with TRBJ1-1, with D perhaps matching TRBD1 (5 bases). CDR1 is SGHAT, CDR2 FQNNGV, per germline. The CDR3 spans 14 residues. V lost 4 bases to trimming and J lost 7 bases, with 16 bases between them.

As for this clonotype: At one end, the junction sequence differs from germline, possibly due to a read error. This chain joins TRBV10-3 and TRBJ1-5; D is possibly TRBD1 (6 bases). There are 11 residues in the CDR3. CDR1 is ENHRY, CDR2 SYGVKD, per germline. The chain's CDR3 is CASGETQPQHF. For the CDR3, the DNA is TGTGCCTCAGGGGAGACTCAGCCCCAACATTTT.

This rearrangement joins TRBV10-2 to TRBJ1-5; no reliable D call. The V gene's germline CDR1 is WSHSY and CDR2 SAAADI. The CDR3 extends over 14 amino acids. V lost 2 bases to trimming and J lost 7 bases, with 12 bases between them. CDR3 region: CASSETSPGQPQHF. CDR3 in DNA: TGCGCCAGCAGTGAGACTTCCCCGGGGCAGCCCCAGCATTTT.

As concerns this clonotype: This may arise from a read error, as a much more abundant clone is one base away. The CDR3, as DNA: TGCGCCAGCAGCTTGGAAGTGGCAGGGGCTGGAGATACGCAGTGTTTT. It codes for CASSLEVAGAGDTQCF. The V gene is TRBV5-1, the J gene TRBJ2-3; D is possibly TRBD1 (6 bases). Germline CDR1 and CDR2: SGHRS and YFSETQ. The CDR3 covers 16 residues.

This clonotype was detected many times. This rearrangement joins TRBV7-9 to TRBJ1-1, with D perhaps TRBD1 (5 bases). CDR3 length: 14 amino acids. V lost 2 bases and J 4 bases, leaving 11 bases between the germline ends. Per germline, CDR1 SEHNR and CDR2 FQNEAQ (reference sequence). In DNA, the CDR3 is TGTGCCAGCAGCTTACTCAGGGTGGTCACTGAAGCTTTCTTT. This translates into CASSLLRVVTEAFF.

At least ten counts were recorded for this clonotype. The chain carries TRBV7-9 and TRBJ2-4, with 9 positions matching TRBD1. The CDR3 is 13 amino acids. Trimming removed 5 bases from V and 7 bases from J; junction bases left unmatched: 3. The germline V gene encodes CDR1 SEHNR and CDR2 FQNEAQ (reference sequence). The CDR3 coding sequence is TGTGCCAGCAGCAGGACAGGGGTGAACATTCAGTACTTC. Its translation is CASSRTGVNIQYF.

The chain links TRBV29-1 to TRBJ2-2; unclear D gene. Trimming took off 1 base at V and 1 base at J, with 7 bases between the two ends. Germline V gene sequence: CDR1 SQVTM, CDR2 ANQGSEA. The CDR3 is 14 residues long. The CDR3 protein is CSVEVTGNTGELFF. The DNA of the CDR3 is TGCAGCGTTGAAGTTACCGGGAACACCGGGGAGCTGTTTTTT.

The sample holds many counts of this clonotype. This chain links TRBV20-1 with TRBJ1-1, with D uncertain. Trimming removed 0 bases from V and 1 base from J, with 6 bases in between. The CDR3 is made up of 13 amino acids. Germline lookup yields CDR1 DFQATT and CDR2 SNEGSKA (reference sequence). The CDR3 is CSAREWSNTEAFF. CDR3 DNA sequence: TGCAGTGCTAGAGAGTGGTCGAACACTGAAGCTTTCTTT.

The genes are TRBV11-2 and TRBJ2-1; D gene ambiguous. The CDR3 is 14 amino acids. CDR1 is SGHAT, CDR2 FQNNGV, per germline. V was cut by 6 bases and J by 8 bases, with 17 bases left in between. CDR3 in amino acids: CASSSQAPADEQFF. The CDR3 nucleotides read TGTGCCAGCAGTTCCCAAGCCCCGGCGGATGAGCAGTTCTTC.

V usage is TRBV5-1 and J usage is TRBJ2-7; maybe TRBD1 (6 bases). The CDR3 sequence is 13 residues long. Trimming stripped 4 bases from V and 3 bases from J, with 11 bases between. In germline, CDR1 is SGHRS, CDR2 YFSETQ. The CDR3 sequence: CASSDGQYYEQYF. CDR3 nucleotides: TGCGCCAGCAGCGACGGACAGTACTACGAGCAGTACTTC. Based on the CDR3 plus reference TRBV5-1 and TRBJ2-7, the full variable domain is KAGVTQTPRYLIKTRGQQVTLSCSPISGHRSVSWYQQTPGQGLQFLFEYFSETQRNKGNFPGRFSGRQFSNSRSEMNVSTLELGDSALYLCASSDGQYYEQYFGPGTRLTVT.

With regard to this clonotype: This could be a read error, since a much larger clone is one nucleotide away. The gene calls are TRBV6-5 and TRBJ1-2, with D possibly TRBD1 on 5 matching bases. The germline V gene has CDR1 MNHEY and CDR2 SVGAGI. The CDR3 covers 13 residues. The CDR3 loop is CASSWAGKGGYAF. DNA of the CDR3: TGTGCCAGCAGTTGGGCAGGGAAAGGTGGCTACGCCTTC.

This clonotype was picked up a small number of times. The chain has TRBV9 and TRBJ2-1, with 15 bases fitting TRBD2. The CDR3 runs 20 residues. V dropped 2 bases and J dropped 6; count of bases not matched to a gene: 15. The germline gives CDR1 SGDLS, CDR2 YYNGEE. For the CDR3, the DNA is TGTGCCAGCAGCGTTTATCTGGGACTAGCGGGAGGAAATAGACGCAATGAGCAGTTCTTC. Translating it yields CASSVYLGLAGGNRRNEQFF.

This clonotype was recorded many times. The V call is TRBV12-3 or TRBV12-4, the J call TRBJ1-5, with D possibly being TRBD1 (6 bases). Deletions cut 1 base from V and 7 bases from J, with 14 bases between. There are 15 residues in the CDR3. This CDR3 reads CASSLGNRVGQPQHF. CDR3 DNA: TGTGCCAGCAGTTTAGGGAACAGGGTGGGGCAGCCCCAGCATTTT.

This sequence joins TRBV6-5 and TRBJ1-1, with D uncertain. Looked up from germline, CDR1 is MNHEY and CDR2 is SVGAGI. Trimming removed 4 bases from V and 1 base from J, with 4 bases in between. The CDR3 sequence is 12 residues long. CDR3 sequence: CASSFTNTEAFF. The CDR3 DNA follows: TGTGCCAGCAGTTTTACGAACACTGAAGCTTTCTTT.

This clonotype appeared a few times. The rearrangement joins TRBV11-1 to TRBJ2-3; TRBD2 matches 10 bases. V shed 5 bases, J shed 4 bases, and the junction held 6 bases outside the gene matches. Germline V lookup: CDR1 SGHAT, CDR2 FQDESV (reference sequence). The CDR3 runs 15 residues. The CDR3 sequence is CASSVSGGSPDTQYF. The CDR3 nucleotides are TGTGCCAGCAGCGTTAGCGGGGGGTCCCCAGATACGCAGTATTTT.

The rearrangement links TRBV24-1 to TRBJ2-5; possible D gene TRBD1, 5 bases. CDR3 length: 17 residues. V lost 9 bases and J 1 base, leaving 23 bases between the germline ends. CDR1 and CDR2 from the germline V gene are KGHDR and SFDVKD. In DNA, the CDR3 is TGTGCCACCTCTTCAGGGCCCGAGGAGAACTCCCAAGAGACCCAGTACTTC. Encoded protein: CATSSGPEENSQETQYF.

This clonotype was seen a handful of times. The chain links TRBV10-3 to TRBJ2-7; D call uncertain. The V gene's germline CDR1 is ENHRY and CDR2 SYGVKD. V was trimmed by 3 bases and J by 6 bases, leaving 9 bases between them. The CDR3 loop spans 12 amino acids. The CDR3 nucleotides are TGTGCCATCAGTGAACGTGGGTTCGAGCAGTACTTC. This gives the protein CAISERGFEQYF.

The gene calls are TRBV4-1 and TRBJ2-4; TRBD1 or TRBD2 may be the D gene (5 bases each). Per the germline V gene, CDR1 is MGHRA and CDR2 is YSYEKL. V lost 1 base, J lost 2 bases, and 15 bases lay in between. This CDR3 has 17 residues. DNA of the CDR3: TGCGCCAGCAGCCAAGGAGGGGCAGTAAGGTCCAAAAACATTCAGTACTTC. Translating gives CASSQGGAVRSKNIQYF.